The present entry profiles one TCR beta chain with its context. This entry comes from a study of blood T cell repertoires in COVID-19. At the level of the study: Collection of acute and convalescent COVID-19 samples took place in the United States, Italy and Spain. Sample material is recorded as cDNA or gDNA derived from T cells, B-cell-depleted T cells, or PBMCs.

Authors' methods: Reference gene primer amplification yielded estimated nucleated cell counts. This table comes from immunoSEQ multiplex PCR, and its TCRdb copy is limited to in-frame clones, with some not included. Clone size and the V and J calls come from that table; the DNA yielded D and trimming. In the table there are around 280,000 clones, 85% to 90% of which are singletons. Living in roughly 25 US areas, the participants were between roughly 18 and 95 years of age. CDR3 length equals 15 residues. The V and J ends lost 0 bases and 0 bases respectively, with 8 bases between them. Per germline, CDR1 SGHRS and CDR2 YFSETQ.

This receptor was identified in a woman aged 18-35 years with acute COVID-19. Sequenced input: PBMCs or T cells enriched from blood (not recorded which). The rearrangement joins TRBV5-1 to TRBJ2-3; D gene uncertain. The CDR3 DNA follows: TGCGCCAGCAGCTTGGAAGGAGTTAGCACAGATACGCAGTATTTT. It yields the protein CASSLEGVSTDTQYF. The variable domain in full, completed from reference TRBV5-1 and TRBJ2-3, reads KAGVTQTPRYLIKTRGQQVTLSCSPISGHRSVSWYQQTPGQGLQFLFEYFSETQRNKGNFPGRFSGRQFSNSRSEMNVSTLELGDSALYLCASSLEGVSTDTQYFGPGTRLTVL.